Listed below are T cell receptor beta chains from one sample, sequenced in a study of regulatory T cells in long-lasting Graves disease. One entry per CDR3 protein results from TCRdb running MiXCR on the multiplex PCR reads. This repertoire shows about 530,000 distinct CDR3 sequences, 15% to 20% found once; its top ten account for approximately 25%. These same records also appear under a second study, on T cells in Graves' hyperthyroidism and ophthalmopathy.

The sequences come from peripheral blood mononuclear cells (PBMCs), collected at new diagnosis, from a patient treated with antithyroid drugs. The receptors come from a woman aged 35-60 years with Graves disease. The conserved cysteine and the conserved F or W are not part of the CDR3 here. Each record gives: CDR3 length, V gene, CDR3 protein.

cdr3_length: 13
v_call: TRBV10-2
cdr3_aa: ASSAQSSSGTEAF

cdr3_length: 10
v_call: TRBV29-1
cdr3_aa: SVRRATYGYT

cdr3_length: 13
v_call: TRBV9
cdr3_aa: ASSVVPGDNTEAF

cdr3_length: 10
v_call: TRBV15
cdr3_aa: ATSSLIYGYT

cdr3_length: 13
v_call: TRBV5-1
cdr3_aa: ASSPSAVYTDTQY

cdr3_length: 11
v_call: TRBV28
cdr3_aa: ASSLDTARGYT

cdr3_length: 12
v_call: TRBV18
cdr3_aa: ASSPRTSQETQY

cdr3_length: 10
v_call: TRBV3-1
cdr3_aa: ASSQEVRGHF

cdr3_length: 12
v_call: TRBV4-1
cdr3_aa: ASSQVGTYYGYT

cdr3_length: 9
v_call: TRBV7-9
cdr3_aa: ASSLGQTQH

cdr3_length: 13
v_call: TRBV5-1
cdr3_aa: ASSLGQTGGFEQF

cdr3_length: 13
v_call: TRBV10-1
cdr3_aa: ASSKDRGPTDTQY

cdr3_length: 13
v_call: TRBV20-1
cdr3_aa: SARALAGGFGGYT

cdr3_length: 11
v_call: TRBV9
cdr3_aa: ASSVGEGDEQF

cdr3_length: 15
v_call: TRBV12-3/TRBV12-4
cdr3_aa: ASSSVGAGYGYNEQF

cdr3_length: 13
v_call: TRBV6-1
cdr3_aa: ASSPQGWGQYGYT

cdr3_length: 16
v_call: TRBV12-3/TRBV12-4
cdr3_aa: ASSLVRGRLANTGELF

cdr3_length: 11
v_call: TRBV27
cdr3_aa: ASSFDSGNTIY

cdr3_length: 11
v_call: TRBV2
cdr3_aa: ASTRDSNQPQH

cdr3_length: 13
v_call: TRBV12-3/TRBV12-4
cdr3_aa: AGSMGLAGYNEQF

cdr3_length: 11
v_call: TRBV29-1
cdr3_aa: SVEMPGGQPQH

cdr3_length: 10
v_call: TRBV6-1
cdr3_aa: ASPRTAYEQY

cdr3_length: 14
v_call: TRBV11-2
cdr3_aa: ASSSFRTPGNYGYT

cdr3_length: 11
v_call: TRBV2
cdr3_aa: ASIRAYGDEQY

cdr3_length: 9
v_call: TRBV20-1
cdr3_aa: SARLSDEQY

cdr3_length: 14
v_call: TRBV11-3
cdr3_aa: ASSLSGRMSQETQY

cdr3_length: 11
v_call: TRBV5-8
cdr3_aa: AITPQGNQPQH

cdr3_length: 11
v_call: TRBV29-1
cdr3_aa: SVAAGGPVEQF

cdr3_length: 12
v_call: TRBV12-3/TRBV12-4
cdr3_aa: ASSSETGLNEQF

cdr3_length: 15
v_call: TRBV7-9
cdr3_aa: ASSSSPGTGVGNTIY

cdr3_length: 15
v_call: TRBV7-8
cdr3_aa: ASSLVWGGGNYNEQF

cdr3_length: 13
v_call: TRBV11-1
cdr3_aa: ASSPLAGGADTQY

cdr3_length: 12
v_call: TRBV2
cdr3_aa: ASSYGTENTEAF

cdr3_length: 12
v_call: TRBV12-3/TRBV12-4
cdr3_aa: ASSRTGSQETQY

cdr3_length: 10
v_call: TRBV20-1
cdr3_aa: SAPGQNNEQF

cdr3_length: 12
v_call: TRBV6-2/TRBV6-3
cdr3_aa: ASSYVGQMYEQY